This TCR beta chain came from a study of low-dose radiotherapy and immunotherapy resistance in tumors (dated by TCRdb to 2022 to 2024). For the wider study: In Cohort 1, each fraction delivered 0.5 Gy every 2 weeks, and the prescribed total PTV dose was 6.5 Gy. Starting on cycle 1 day 1, patients took 300 mg of aspirin by mouth once a day for four cycles. Patients in Cohort 2 were given 1 Gy per fraction every two weeks, for a total of 13 Gy across 26 weeks. Patients were given nivolumab as a 240 mg flat dose every two weeks and ipilimumab at 1 mg/kg every six weeks, with both drugs delivered intravenously. Superscript III and a set of TRAV- and TRBV-specific primers were used to synthesize first-strand cDNA, so that both TCRalpha and TCRbeta chains were covered. Eight patients were included in the translational analysis: three from the first dose cohort and the first five from the second dose cohort. Every two weeks, patients got intravenous cyclophosphamide at 200 mg/m2, given one day ahead of each radiation and immunotherapy administration. No randomization into treatment groups was done for the people taking part in the trial.

TCRdb records Illumina HiSeq 2500 as the sequencer. TCRs were amplified with Phusion for 15 to 20 PCR cycles using a constant-region primer together with the adapter attached to the V primers. The MessageAmp II aRNA Amplification Kit was used to amplify the isolated mRNA, with in vitro transcription run for 15 to 20 hours at 37 degrees C. The Dynabeads mRNA DIRECT Purification Kit was used to isolate the mRNA for TCR sequencing. Indexed Illumina adapters were added in a second Phusion PCR of about 24 cycles, and the PCR products were purified with AMPure XP beads. The authors processed their data as follows. Custom Perl scripts were used to pool TCR sequences that encoded the same protein, to remove out-of-frame sequences, and to calculate the abundance of each clonotype. Any TCR sequence backed by just one read was left out of the analysis. Shannon entropy, Gini index, clonality, richness, and the frequency of TCRs shared between repertoires were included as repertoire metrics. TCRdb reprocessed the public reads (quality trimming at Q25 with fastp, clone calling with MiXCR) and kept in-frame beta chains. Rows with a matching CDR3 protein are joined into one entry that keeps the most common DNA and genes. The V and J calls and clone size are TCRdb's, not the authors'. The sample profile shows some 53,000 distinct CDR3 sequences; around 35% of them were found once. The ten largest clones represent 7.5% to 9.5% of the sample.

The time point label corresponds to: after trial treatment. The sample's treatment or condition label, in plain terms: LDRT plus nivolumab, ipilimumab, low-dose cyclophosphamide and aspirin (RACIN trial). Donors were enrolled in RACIN, a single-arm phase I dose-escalation trial in which nivolumab, ipilimumab, aspirin, low-dose cyclophosphamide and low-dose radiotherapy were combined. To be eligible, a patient needed to have an advanced solid tumor that was TIL-negative. On this clonotype itself: The antigen this receptor binds is unknown. No base-level quality is on record; no much larger clone is a single base apart.

The germline V gene sets CDR1 to LGHNA and CDR2 to YSLEER. The CDR3 goes from the cysteine to the phenylalanine over 16 residues. Only the CDR3 part of the read is kept: 48 bases, read in frame from the first base. Cut back by 1 base and 7 bases, the V and J ends lie 19 bases apart. The origin of this receptor is a male donor with rectosigmoid adenocarcinoma. The rearrangement joined TRBV4-3 to TRBJ2-5, with an unclear D gene assignment. Sequences were derived from PBMCs, sampled after low-dose radiotherapy plus immunotherapy. The CDR3 sequence is CASSQVRAPESPTQYF. DNA sequence: TGCGCCAGCAGCCAAGTTCGGGCCCCCGAGTCCCCGACCCAGTACTTC.